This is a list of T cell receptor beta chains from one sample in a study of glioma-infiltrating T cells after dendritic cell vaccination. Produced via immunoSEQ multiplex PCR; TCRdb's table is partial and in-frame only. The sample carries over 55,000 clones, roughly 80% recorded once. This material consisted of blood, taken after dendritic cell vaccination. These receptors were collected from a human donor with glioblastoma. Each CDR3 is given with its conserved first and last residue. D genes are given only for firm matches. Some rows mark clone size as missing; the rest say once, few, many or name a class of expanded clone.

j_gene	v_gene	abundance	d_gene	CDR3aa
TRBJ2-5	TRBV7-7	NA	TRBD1	CASSSRQGLQETQYF
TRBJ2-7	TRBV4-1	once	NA	CASSQVEGQPYEQYF
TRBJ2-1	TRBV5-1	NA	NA	CASSPRPGVYNEQFF
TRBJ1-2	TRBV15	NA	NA	CATSREKGLRYTF
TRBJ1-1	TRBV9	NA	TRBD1	CASSDPRGGETGGGTEAFF
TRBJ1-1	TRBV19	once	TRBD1	CASRGQPVGNTEAFF
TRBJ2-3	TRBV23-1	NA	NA	CASVVRGRTDTQYF
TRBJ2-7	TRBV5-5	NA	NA	CASSLVGSLLEQYF
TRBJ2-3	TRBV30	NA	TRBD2	CAGGLAGGPLRPDTQYF
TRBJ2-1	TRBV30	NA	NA	CAWKVQGSAGEQFF
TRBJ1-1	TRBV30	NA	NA	CARGENTEAFF
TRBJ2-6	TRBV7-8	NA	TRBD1	CASSPQGDAGANVLTF
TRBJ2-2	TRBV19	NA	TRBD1	CASRGSGELFF
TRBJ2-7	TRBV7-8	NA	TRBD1	CASSLDRATGLFGAEQYF
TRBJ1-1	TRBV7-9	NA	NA	CASSLNQGREAFF
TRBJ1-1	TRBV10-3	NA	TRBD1	CATWGQGNTEAFF
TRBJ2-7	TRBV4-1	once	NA	CASSQGAGFEQYF
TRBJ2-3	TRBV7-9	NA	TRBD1	CASSSQGAGSTDTQYF
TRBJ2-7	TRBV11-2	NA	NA	CASHPWPTPSYEQYF
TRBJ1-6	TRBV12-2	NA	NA	CASRLSRQGSNSPLHF
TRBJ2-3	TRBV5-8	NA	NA	CASSLAVEDSTDTQYF
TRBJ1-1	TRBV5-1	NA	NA	CASSFAGVTEAFF
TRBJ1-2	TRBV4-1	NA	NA	CASSQGGTPTYGYTF
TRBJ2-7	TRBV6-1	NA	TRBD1	CASSVLQGLSYEQYF
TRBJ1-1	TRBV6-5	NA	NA	CASRRGVGVRTEAFF
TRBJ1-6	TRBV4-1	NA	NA	CASSQVYRDPLHF
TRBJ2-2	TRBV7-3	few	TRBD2	CASSLLPAGGRTGELFF
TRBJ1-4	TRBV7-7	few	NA	CASSLALNEKLFF
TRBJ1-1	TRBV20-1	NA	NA	CSAQGNTEAFF
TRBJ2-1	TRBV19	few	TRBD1	CASSIPDRGRPYNEQFF
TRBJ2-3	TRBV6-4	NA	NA	CASSFSGADTQYF
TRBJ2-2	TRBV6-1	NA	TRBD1	CASRAGTGSPGELFF
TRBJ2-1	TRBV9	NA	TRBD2	CASSVVASGYNEQFF
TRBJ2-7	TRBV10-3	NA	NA	CAIKQSGYDYEQYF
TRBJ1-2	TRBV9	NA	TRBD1	CASSSKLWDRRGYTF
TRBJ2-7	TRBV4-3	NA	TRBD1	CASSQTGTYEQYF
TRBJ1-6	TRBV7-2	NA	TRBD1	CASSPPTGTDNSPLHF
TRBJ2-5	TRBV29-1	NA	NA	CSVAVRIETQYF
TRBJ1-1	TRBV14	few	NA	CASSFYSGRDEAFF
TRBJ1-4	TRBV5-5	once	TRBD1	CASSYDRGLREKLFF
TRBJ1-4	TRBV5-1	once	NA	CASQRGGPEEKLFF
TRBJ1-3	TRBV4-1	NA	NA	CASSQEPQPDSGNTIYF